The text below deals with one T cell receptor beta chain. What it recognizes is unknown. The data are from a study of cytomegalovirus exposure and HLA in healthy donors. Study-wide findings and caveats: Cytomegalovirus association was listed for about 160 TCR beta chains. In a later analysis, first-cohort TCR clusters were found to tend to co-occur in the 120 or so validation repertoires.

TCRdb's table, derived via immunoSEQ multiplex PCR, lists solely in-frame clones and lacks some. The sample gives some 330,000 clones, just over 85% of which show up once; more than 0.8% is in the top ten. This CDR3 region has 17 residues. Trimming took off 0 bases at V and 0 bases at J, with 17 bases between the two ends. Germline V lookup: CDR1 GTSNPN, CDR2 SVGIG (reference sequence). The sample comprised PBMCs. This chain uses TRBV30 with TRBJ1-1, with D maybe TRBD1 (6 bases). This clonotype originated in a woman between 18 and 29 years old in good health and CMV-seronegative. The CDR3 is CAWSVGGGAYMNTEAFF. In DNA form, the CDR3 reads TGTGCCTGGAGTGTCGGCGGGGGGGCTTATATGAACACTGAAGCTTTCTTT.